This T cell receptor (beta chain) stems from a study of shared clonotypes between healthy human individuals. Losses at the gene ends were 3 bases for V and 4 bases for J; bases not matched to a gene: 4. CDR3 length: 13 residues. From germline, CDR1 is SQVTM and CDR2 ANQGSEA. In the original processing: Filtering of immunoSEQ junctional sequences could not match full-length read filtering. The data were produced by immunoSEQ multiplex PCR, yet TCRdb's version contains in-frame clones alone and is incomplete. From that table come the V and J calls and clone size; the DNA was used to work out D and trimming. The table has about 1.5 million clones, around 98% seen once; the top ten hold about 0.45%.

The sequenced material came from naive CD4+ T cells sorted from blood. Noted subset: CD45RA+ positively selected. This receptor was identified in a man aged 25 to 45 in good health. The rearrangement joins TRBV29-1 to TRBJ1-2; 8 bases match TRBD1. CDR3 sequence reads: CSVDRGRPYGYTF. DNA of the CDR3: TGCAGCGTTGACAGGGGGCGTCCCTATGGCTACACCTTC.